A selection of T cell receptor beta chains follows, all from one sample in a study of cytomegalovirus exposure and HLA in healthy donors. The assay was immunoSEQ multiplex PCR, and TCRdb's table has in-frame clones only and misses some. The sample has some 56,000 clones, around 83% seen once. Sequencing input: PBMCs. These receptors all come from a human donor in good health. CDR3s leave out the opening cysteine and the closing phenylalanine or tryptophan. D genes are given only for firm matches.

j_call: TRBJ2-7; d_call: -; v_call: TRBV4-3; cdr3_aa: ASSQGPRAYEQY
j_call: TRBJ2-1; d_call: TRBD1; v_call: TRBV19; cdr3_aa: ASSRDRAEQF
j_call: TRBJ2-7; d_call: -; v_call: TRBV30; cdr3_aa: AWSGQYEQY
j_call: TRBJ1-1; d_call: -; v_call: TRBV6-6; cdr3_aa: ASTGHRTEAF
j_call: TRBJ1-6; d_call: -; v_call: TRBV27; cdr3_aa: ASSLSPGPLH
j_call: TRBJ1-6; d_call: TRBD1; v_call: TRBV4-3; cdr3_aa: ASSSHPGTGSTPLH
j_call: TRBJ1-6; d_call: -; v_call: TRBV7-9; cdr3_aa: ASSRVESYNSPLH
j_call: TRBJ1-2; d_call: -; v_call: TRBV4-2; cdr3_aa: ASSQDHRVNYGYT
j_call: TRBJ1-1; d_call: -; v_call: TRBV2; cdr3_aa: ASATRAPNTEAF
j_call: TRBJ2-3; d_call: TRBD2; v_call: TRBV5-5; cdr3_aa: ASKAASGGRHTQY
j_call: TRBJ2-1; d_call: TRBD2; v_call: TRBV4-2; cdr3_aa: ASSQGTSYEQF
j_call: TRBJ2-1; d_call: TRBD2; v_call: TRBV4-1; cdr3_aa: ASSQGLAGAGEQF
j_call: TRBJ1-6; d_call: -; v_call: TRBV4-2; cdr3_aa: ASSQQEDYYSPLH
j_call: TRBJ1-5; d_call: TRBD1; v_call: TRBV30; cdr3_aa: ALGTGHQPQH
j_call: TRBJ2-2; d_call: TRBD2; v_call: TRBV19; cdr3_aa: ASSPIAGAIPNTGELF
j_call: TRBJ2-1; d_call: TRBD2; v_call: TRBV6-4; cdr3_aa: ASSDGDSGGNEQF
j_call: TRBJ2-7; d_call: TRBD2; v_call: TRBV9; cdr3_aa: ASSPGLGAYEQY
j_call: TRBJ2-2; d_call: -; v_call: TRBV28; cdr3_aa: ASTPAATNTGELF
j_call: TRBJ1-3; d_call: -; v_call: TRBV4-3; cdr3_aa: ASSPSSGYTIY
j_call: TRBJ1-2; d_call: TRBD1; v_call: TRBV7-9; cdr3_aa: SSSFTGDGYT
j_call: TRBJ2-7; d_call: -; v_call: TRBV6-1; cdr3_aa: ASSEEEEPPYEQY
j_call: TRBJ2-3; d_call: TRBD2; v_call: TRBV4-3; cdr3_aa: ASSRGLVTDTQY
j_call: TRBJ2-1; d_call: TRBD2; v_call: TRBV7-9; cdr3_aa: SSSLSGGRAVEQF
j_call: TRBJ1-4; d_call: -; v_call: TRBV7-2; cdr3_aa: ASSLGSGGVEKLF
j_call: TRBJ1-4; d_call: TRBD1; v_call: TRBV6-1; cdr3_aa: ASSELGWGQGKLF
j_call: TRBJ2-7; d_call: TRBD1; v_call: TRBV19; cdr3_aa: ASSIAHRGTYEQY
j_call: TRBJ2-1; d_call: -; v_call: TRBV28; cdr3_aa: ASSKGLFSSYNEQF
j_call: TRBJ2-7; d_call: -; v_call: TRBV6-5; cdr3_aa: ASRGRPETSYEQY
j_call: TRBJ1-2; d_call: -; v_call: TRBV30; cdr3_aa: AWSAHRDTLYGYT
j_call: TRBJ2-7; d_call: -; v_call: TRBV7-9; cdr3_aa: ASSLVSGVSYEQY
j_call: TRBJ2-1; d_call: TRBD2; v_call: TRBV4-1; cdr3_aa: ASSPGEGRGQF
j_call: TRBJ2-3; d_call: TRBD2; v_call: TRBV9; cdr3_aa: ASSVGTSGSLAQY
j_call: TRBJ2-6; d_call: -; v_call: TRBV5-1; cdr3_aa: ASSLDGVSGANVLT
j_call: TRBJ1-1; d_call: TRBD1; v_call: TRBV30; cdr3_aa: AWIRAGGATEAF
j_call: TRBJ1-4; d_call: -; v_call: TRBV5-1; cdr3_aa: ASSLGRLINEKLF
j_call: TRBJ1-6; d_call: TRBD1; v_call: TRBV5-4; cdr3_aa: ASSLGQLNSPLH
j_call: TRBJ1-1; d_call: -; v_call: TRBV20-1; cdr3_aa: SAPGLTEAF
j_call: TRBJ1-1; d_call: TRBD1; v_call: TRBV7-8; cdr3_aa: ASSLVGGTGGSRWAF
j_call: TRBJ1-3; d_call: -; v_call: TRBV7-9; cdr3_aa: ASSLVAYSGNTIY
j_call: TRBJ1-2; d_call: -; v_call: TRBV29-1; cdr3_aa: SVTSQGRANYGYT
j_call: TRBJ2-1; d_call: TRBD1; v_call: TRBV4-2; cdr3_aa: ASSHAPGQDNEQF
j_call: TRBJ1-2; d_call: TRBD1; v_call: TRBV5-5; cdr3_aa: ASSLEDRGYGYT
j_call: TRBJ2-7; d_call: -; v_call: TRBV6-5; cdr3_aa: ASSWQRSYEQY
j_call: -; d_call: -; v_call: TRBV4-2; cdr3_aa: ASSNPSEQY
j_call: -; d_call: TRBD2; v_call: TRBV5-1; cdr3_aa: ASSLGLAGGVSYEQY
j_call: TRBJ2-7; d_call: TRBD1; v_call: TRBV11-2; cdr3_aa: ASSFTGGRNEQY
j_call: TRBJ1-4; d_call: -; v_call: TRBV5-1; cdr3_aa: ASSLGVDEKLF
j_call: TRBJ2-5; d_call: -; v_call: TRBV5-4; cdr3_aa: ASSRLAFQETQY